This T cell receptor (beta chain) originates from a study of cytomegalovirus exposure and HLA in healthy donors. TCRdb's copy holds only in-frame clones and misses some; the assay was immunoSEQ multiplex PCR. Seen here are around 190,000 clones, 80% to 85% observed once, and the top ten hold 1% to 1.5%. With 4 bases removed from V and 2 bases from J, the gap between germline ends came to 9 bases. The V gene's germline CDR1 is SGHRS and CDR2 YFSETQ. The CDR3 has 14 residues. A 120-subject validation cohort, separate from the approximately 720-subject first cohort, supplied the donors. Study outcomes and limitations: Under in vitro conditions, a few CMV-associated chains were confirmed as specific for CMV antigens. It was reportedly the case that the classifier diagnosed cytomegalovirus status with high specificity and sensitivity.

Turning to this clone: Antigen: not known.

The chain is built from TRBV5-1 and TRBJ2-2; no clear D. The receptor comes from a woman in her 30s in good health and CMV-seronegative. The source material was PBMCs. The CDR3 region is CASSPRLNTGELFF. CDR3 DNA: TGCGCCAGCAGCCCCAGACTTAACACCGGGGAGCTGTTTTTT.